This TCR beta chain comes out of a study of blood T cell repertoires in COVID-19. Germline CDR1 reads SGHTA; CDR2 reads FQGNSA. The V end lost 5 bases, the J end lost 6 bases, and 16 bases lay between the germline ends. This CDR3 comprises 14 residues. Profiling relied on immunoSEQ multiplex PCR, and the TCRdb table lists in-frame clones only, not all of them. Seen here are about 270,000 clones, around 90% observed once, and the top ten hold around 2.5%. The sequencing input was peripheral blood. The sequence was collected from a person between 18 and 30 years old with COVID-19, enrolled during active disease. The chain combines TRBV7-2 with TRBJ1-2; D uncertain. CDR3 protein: CASSLEVPGNGYTF. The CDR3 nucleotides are TGTGCCAGCAGCCTCGAGGTCCCGGGGAATGGCTACACCTTC.